These 9 T cell receptor beta chains were sequenced from one sample in a study of blood T cell repertoires in COVID-19. The repertoire was sequenced with immunoSEQ multiplex PCR; TCRdb's copy has only in-frame clones and lacks some. Seen here are some 250,000 clones, about 73% observed once, and the top ten hold 3.3%. The material sequenced was peripheral blood. The source is a woman older than 75 with acute or convalescent COVID-19.

The V and J genes are TRBV5-6 and TRBJ1-4, with TRBD1 identical over 10 bases. This CDR3 contains 15 residues. Unmatched junction bases numbered 4, after V lost 5 bases and J lost 3 bases. Germline V gene lookup returns CDR1 SGHDT and CDR2 YYEEEE. The DNA of the CDR3 is TGTGCCAGCAGACGACAGGGGGCAGCTAATGAAAAACTGTTTTTT. It specifies CASRRQGAANEKLFF.

The chain employs TRBV5-1 and TRBJ1-4, with no clear D. The V gene's germline CDR1 is SGHRS and CDR2 YFSETQ. This CDR3 contains 15 residues. V lost 0 bases and J 7 bases, leaving 13 bases between the germline ends. The CDR3 reads CASSLDPAGFEKLFF. The CDR3 nucleotides are TGCGCCAGCAGCTTGGATCCCGCGGGGTTTGAAAAACTGTTTTTT.

The chain couples TRBV28 to TRBJ2-5; 8 bases are shared with TRBD2. The V and J ends lost 0 bases and 2 bases, in that order; junction bases with no gene match: 2. CDR3 length equals 15 residues. CDR1 is MDHEN, CDR2 SYDVKM, per germline. The CDR3: CASSLWASGQETQYF. In nucleotides, the CDR3 is TGTGCCAGCAGTTTATGGGCTAGCGGGCAAGAGACCCAGTACTTC.

This clone has a handful of counts. The J gene is TRBJ2-1, the V gene TRBV6-5, with 9 bases that match TRBD1. CDR3 size: 14 residues. The V and J ends lost 4 bases and 6 bases, in that order; junction bases with no gene match: 4. In germline, CDR1 is MNHEY, CDR2 SVGAGI. CDR3 nucleotides: TGTGCCAGCAGTTGGGGGACAGGGTCCAATGAGCAGTTCTTC. Translating gives CASSWGTGSNEQFF.

The V call is TRBV7-9, the J call TRBJ2-3; 11 nucleotides match TRBD2. Germline V lookup: CDR1 SEHNR, CDR2 FQNEAQ (reference sequence). This CDR3 comprises 17 residues. After removal of 5 bases from V and 3 bases from J, the junction contained 10 bases not matched to a gene. CDR3 sequence reads: CASSPSWLAGGTDTQYF. For the CDR3, the DNA is TGTGCCAGCAGCCCCAGTTGGCTAGCGGGAGGAACAGATACGCAGTATTTT.

The rearrangement joins TRBV7-6 to TRBJ1-3; 7 nucleotides match TRBD1. The CDR3 consists of 17 residues. The V segment lost 1 base and the J segment 4 bases; nucleotides outside the gene matches: 10. The germline gives CDR1 SGHVS, CDR2 FNYEAQ. The CDR3, as DNA: TGTGCCAGCAGCTTAGATTTCGCAGGGGGTTTCGGAAACACCATATATTTT. It codes for CASSLDFAGGFGNTIYF.

The chain combines TRBV3-1 (or the pseudogene TRBV3-2) with TRBJ1-1; a weak D match, TRBD1 (6 bases). Germline V gene sequence: CDR1 LGHDT, CDR2 YNNKEL (reference sequence). This CDR3 has 14 amino acids. Between the trimmed V and J ends, which lost 1 base and 10 bases, there was a span of 16 bases. The CDR3 protein is CASSQGVGAVVAFF. In DNA, the CDR3 is TGTGCCAGCAGCCAAGGCGTGGGGGCTGTTGTAGCTTTCTTT.

The V call is TRBV5-1, the J call TRBJ1-2; 10 nucleotides align to TRBD1. Trimming cost V 3 bases and J 7 bases; bases outside gene matches: 3. Germline CDR1 reads SGHRS; CDR2 reads YFSETQ. The CDR3 extends over 13 amino acids. The CDR3 loop is CASSSGQGVGYTF. DNA for the CDR3: TGCGCCAGCAGCTCCGGACAGGGGGTTGGCTACACCTTC.

This clone was counted at least ten times. The chain combines TRBV5-1 with TRBJ2-7; 10 bases align to TRBD1. CDR1 is SGHRS and CDR2 is YFSETQ in the germline V gene. The CDR3 consists of 14 residues. The ends lost 5 bases at V and 5 bases at J; junction bases unmatched: 7. CDR3 sequence (DNA): TGCGCCAGCAGTTCGGACAGGGGGTCTCACGAGCAGTACTTC. This sequence encodes CASSSDRGSHEQYF.